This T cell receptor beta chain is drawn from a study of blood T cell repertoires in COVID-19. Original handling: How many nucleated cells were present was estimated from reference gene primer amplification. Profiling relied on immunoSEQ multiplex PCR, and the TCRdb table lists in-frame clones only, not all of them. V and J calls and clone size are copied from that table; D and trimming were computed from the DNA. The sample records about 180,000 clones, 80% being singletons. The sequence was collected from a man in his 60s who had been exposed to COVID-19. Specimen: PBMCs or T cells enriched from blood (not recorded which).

In DNA, the CDR3 is TGTGCCAGTCGTCCGGGACAAGCCACAGATACGCAGTATTTT. Residues: CASRPGQATDTQYF. The genes are TRBV6-5 and TRBJ2-3, with D maybe TRBD1 (6 bases). Germline CDR1 reads MNHEY; CDR2 reads SVGAGI. Trimming stripped 9 bases from V and 2 bases from J, with 15 bases between. There are 14 residues in the CDR3.